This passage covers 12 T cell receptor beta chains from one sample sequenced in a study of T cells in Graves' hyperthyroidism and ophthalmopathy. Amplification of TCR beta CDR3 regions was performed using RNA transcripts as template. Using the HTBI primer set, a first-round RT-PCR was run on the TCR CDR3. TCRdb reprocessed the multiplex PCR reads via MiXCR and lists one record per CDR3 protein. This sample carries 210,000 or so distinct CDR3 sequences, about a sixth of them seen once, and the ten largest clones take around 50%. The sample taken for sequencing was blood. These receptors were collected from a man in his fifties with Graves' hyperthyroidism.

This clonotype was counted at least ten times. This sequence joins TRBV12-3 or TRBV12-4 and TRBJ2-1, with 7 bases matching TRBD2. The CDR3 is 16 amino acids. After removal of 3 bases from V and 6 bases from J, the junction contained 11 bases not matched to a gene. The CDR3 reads CASSFGSGDGGNEQFF. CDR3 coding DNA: TGTGCCAGCAGTTTTGGAAGCGGGGACGGGGGCAATGAGCAGTTCTTC.

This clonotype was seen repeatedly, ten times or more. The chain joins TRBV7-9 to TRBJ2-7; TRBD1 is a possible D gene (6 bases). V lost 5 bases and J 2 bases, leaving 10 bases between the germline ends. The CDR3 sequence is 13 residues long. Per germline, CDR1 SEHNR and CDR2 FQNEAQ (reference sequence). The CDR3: CASSAWTAYEQYF. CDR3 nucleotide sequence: TGTGCCAGCAGCGCTTGGACAGCCTACGAGCAGTACTTC.

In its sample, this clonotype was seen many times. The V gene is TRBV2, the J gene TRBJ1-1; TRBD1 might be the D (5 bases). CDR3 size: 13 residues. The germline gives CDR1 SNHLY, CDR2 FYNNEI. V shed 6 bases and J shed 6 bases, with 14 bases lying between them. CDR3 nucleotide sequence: TGTGCCAGCAGGAAACTGACAGAGGCTGAAGCTTTCTTT. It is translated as CASRKLTEAEAFF.

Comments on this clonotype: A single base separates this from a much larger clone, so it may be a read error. The CDR3 spells CASSYDRGRKTKAFF. Here the CDR3 DNA reads TGTGCCAGCAGCTACGACAGGGGAAGGAAGACTAAAGCTTTCTTT. The rearrangement uses TRBV7-2 and TRBJ1-1; TRBD1 matches at 8 bases. V dropped 4 bases and J dropped 9; count of bases not matched to a gene: 13. The CDR3 totals 15 residues. Germline CDR1 SGHTA, CDR2 FQGNSA.

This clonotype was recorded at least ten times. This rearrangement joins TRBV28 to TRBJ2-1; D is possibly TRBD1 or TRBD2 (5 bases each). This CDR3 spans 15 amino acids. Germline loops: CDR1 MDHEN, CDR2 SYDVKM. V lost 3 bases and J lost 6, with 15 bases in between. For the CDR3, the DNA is TGTGCCAGCAGTTTGTTAGGGGCTGGAGGCAATGAGCAGTTCTTC. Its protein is CASSLLGAGGNEQFF. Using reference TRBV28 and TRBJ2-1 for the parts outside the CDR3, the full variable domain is DVKVTQSSRYLVKRTGEKVFLECVQDMDHENMFWYRQDPGLGLRLIYFSYDVKMKEKGDIPEGYSVSREKKERFSLILESASTNQTSMYLCASSLLGAGGNEQFFGPGTRLTVL.

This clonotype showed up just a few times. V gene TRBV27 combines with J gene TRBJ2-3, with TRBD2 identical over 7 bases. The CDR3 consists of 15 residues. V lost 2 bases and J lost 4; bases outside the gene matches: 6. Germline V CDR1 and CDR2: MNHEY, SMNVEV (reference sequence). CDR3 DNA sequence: TGTGCCAGCAGTTTAAGGTGGGAGGGCTCAGATACGCAGTATTTT. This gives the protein CASSLRWEGSDTQYF.

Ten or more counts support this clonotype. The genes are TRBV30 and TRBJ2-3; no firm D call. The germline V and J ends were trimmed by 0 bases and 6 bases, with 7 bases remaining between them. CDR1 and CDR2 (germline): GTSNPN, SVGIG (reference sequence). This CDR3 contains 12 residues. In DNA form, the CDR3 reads TGTGCCTGGAGTGTATTACTGGATACGCAGTATTTT. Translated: CAWSVLLDTQYF.

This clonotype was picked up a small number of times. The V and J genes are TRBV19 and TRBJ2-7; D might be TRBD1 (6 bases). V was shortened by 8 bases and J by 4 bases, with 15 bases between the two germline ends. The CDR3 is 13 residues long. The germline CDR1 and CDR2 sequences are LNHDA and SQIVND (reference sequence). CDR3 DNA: TGTGCCAGTTCACAGGGAGTAAGTTACGAGCAGTACTTC. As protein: CASSQGVSYEQYF.

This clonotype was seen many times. The CDR3 region is CSASATPGQALSYEQYF. The CDR3 nucleotides read TGCAGTGCTAGCGCAACTCCGGGACAGGCCCTTTCCTACGAGCAGTACTTC. This chain uses TRBV20-1 with TRBJ2-7, with TRBD1 matching over 8 bases. Germline values: CDR1 DFQATT, CDR2 SNEGSKA (reference sequence). J was trimmed by 1 base and V by 3 bases; bases with no gene match: 14. The CDR3 has 17 residues.

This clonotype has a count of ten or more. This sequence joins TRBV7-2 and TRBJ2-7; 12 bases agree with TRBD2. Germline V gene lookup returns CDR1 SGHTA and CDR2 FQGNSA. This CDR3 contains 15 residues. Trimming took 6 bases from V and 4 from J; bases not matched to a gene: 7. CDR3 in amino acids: CASRTPSGRGYEQYF. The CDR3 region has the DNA TGTGCCAGCAGGACTCCTAGCGGGAGGGGTTACGAGCAGTACTTC.

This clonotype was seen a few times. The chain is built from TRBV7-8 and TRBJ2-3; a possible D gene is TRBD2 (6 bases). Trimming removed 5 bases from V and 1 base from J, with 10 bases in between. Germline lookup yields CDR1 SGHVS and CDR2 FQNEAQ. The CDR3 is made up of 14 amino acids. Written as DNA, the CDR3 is TGTGCCAGCAGCCGCGGGGCTGGCACAGATACGCAGTATTTT. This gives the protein CASSRGAGTDTQYF. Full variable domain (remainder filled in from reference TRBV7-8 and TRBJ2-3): GAGVSQSPRYKVAKRGQDVALRCDPISGHVSLFWYQQALGQGPEFLTYFQNEAQLDKSGLPSDRFFAERPEGSVSTLKIQRTQQEDSAVYLCASSRGAGTDTQYFGPGTRLTVL.

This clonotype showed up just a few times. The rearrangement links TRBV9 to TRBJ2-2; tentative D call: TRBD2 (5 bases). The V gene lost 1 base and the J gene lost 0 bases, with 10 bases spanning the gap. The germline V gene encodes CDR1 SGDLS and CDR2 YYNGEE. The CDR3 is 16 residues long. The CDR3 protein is CASSVRSGANTGELFF. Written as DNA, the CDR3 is TGTGCCAGCAGCGTAAGGAGCGGAGCGAACACCGGGGAGCTGTTTTTT.